Listed below are T cell receptor beta chains from one sample, sequenced in a study of cytomegalovirus exposure and HLA in healthy donors. Some clones are missing from TCRdb's copy, which holds only in-frame ones; the method was immunoSEQ multiplex PCR. The sample yields about 120,000 clones, over 60% seen once. The source material was PBMCs. The receptors were gathered from a woman aged 40 to 55 in good health and CMV-seropositive. Each CDR3 is given with its conserved first and last residue. The D gene is left open where the match is weak. The listing skips clone size in some rows; elsewhere it reads once, few, many or a size class.

j_call,clone_size,d_call,v_call,cdr3_aa,cdr3_nt
TRBJ2-3,.,.,TRBV5-6,CASSPFVASTQYF,TGTGCCAGCAGCCCCTTTGTAGCCTCTACGCAGTATTTT
TRBJ2-7,.,TRBD1,TRBV6-1,CASRGSDRGYEQYF,TGTGCCAGCAGGGGGTCCGACAGGGGTTACGAGCAGTACTTC
TRBJ2-5,.,TRBD2,TRBV9,CASSASGLAGETQYF,TGTGCCAGCAGCGCGTCGGGGCTAGCGGGGGAGACCCAGTACTTC
TRBJ2-1,few,TRBD2,TRBV7-6,CASSISGGINEQFF,TGTGCCAGCAGCATTAGCGGGGGGATCAATGAGCAGTTCTTC
TRBJ2-7,.,.,TRBV18,CASSTTGLFYF,TGTGCCAGCTCGACGACGGGACTCTTCTACTTC
TRBJ1-6,.,.,TRBV27,CASSRQNSPLHF,TGTGCCAGCAGCCGACAGAATTCACCCCTCCACTTT
TRBJ2-1,.,.,TRBV9,CASSPTVTGEQFF,TGTGCCAGCAGCCCCACGGTGACAGGTGAGCAGTTCTTC
TRBJ2-5,few,.,TRBV5-1,CASSFPRAQETQYF,TGCGCCAGCAGCTTCCCAAGAGCCCAAGAGACCCAGTACTTC
TRBJ2-2,.,.,TRBV9,CASREENTGELFF,TGTGCCAGCAGAGAGGAGAACACCGGGGAGCTGTTTTTT
TRBJ2-1,.,TRBD2,TRBV12-5,CASGFGGGERNEQFF,TGTGCTAGTGGTTTCGGGGGAGGGGAACGCAATGAGCAGTTCTTC